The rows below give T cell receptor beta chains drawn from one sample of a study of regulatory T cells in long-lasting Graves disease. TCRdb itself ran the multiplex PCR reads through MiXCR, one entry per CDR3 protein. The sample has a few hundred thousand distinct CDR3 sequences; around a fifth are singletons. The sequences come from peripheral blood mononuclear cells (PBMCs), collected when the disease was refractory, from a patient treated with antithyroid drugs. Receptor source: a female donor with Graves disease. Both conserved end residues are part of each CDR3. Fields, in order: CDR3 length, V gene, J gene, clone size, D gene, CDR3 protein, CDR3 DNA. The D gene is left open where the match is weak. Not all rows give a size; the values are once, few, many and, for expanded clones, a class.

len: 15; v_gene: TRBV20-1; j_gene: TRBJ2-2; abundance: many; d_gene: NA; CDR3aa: CSASSGGANTGELFF; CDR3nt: TGCAGTGCTAGTAGCGGAGGGGCGAACACCGGGGAGCTGTTTTTT
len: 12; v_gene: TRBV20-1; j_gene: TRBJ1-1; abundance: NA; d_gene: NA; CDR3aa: CSARDLNSLAFF; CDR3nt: TGCAGTGCTAGAGATCTAAACTCTCTTGCTTTCTTT
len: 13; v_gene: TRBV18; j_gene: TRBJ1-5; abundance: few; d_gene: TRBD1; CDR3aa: CASSQQGQRPQHF; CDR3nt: TGTGCCAGCTCCCAACAGGGGCAACGGCCCCAGCATTTT
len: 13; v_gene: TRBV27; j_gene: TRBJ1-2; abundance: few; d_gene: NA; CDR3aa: CASSPIQSEGYTF; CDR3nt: TGTGCCAGCAGTCCGATCCAGTCCGAAGGCTACACCTTC
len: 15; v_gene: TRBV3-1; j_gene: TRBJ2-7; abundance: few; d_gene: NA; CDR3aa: CASSQGGSGGYEQYF; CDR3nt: TGTGCCAGCAGCCAAGGAGGTAGCGGAGGGTACGAGCAGTACTTC
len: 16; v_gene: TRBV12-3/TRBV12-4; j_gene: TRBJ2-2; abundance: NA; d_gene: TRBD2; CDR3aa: CASSPLAGAIAGELFF; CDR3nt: TGTGCCAGCAGTCCACTAGCGGGAGCGATAGCCGGGGAGCTGTTTTTT
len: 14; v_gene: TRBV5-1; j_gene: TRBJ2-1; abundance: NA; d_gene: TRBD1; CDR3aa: CASSPGTVDNEQFF; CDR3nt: TGCGCCAGCAGCCCGGGGACAGTTGACAATGAGCAGTTCTTC
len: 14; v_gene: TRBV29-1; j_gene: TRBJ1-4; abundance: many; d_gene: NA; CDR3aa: CSVERYSEEEKLFF; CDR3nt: TGCAGCGTTGAACGGTACAGTGAAGAGGAAAAACTGTTTTTT
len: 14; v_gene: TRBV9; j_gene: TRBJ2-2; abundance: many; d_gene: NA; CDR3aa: CASSVVGGTGELFF; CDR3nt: TGTGCCAGCAGCGTAGTCGGTGGTACCGGGGAGCTGTTTTTT
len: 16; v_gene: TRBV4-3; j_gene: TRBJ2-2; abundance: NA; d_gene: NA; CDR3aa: CASSLGGGPFTGELFF; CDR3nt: TGCGCCAGCAGCCTCGGTGGGGGACCGTTCACCGGGGAGCTGTTTTTT
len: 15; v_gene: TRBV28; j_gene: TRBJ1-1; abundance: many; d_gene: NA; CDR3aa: CASSFLTDLNTEAFF; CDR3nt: TGTGCCAGCAGCTTCCTGACAGACTTGAACACTGAAGCTTTCTTT
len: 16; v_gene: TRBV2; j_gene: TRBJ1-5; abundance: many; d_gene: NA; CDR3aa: CASSVKGGRDYQPQHF; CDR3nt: TGTGCCAGCAGTGTCAAGGGGGGCAGGGATTATCAGCCCCAGCATTTT
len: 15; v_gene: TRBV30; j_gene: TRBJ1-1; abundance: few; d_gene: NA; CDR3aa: CAWRPPGYGNTEAFF; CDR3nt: TGTGCCTGGAGGCCCCCGGGGTATGGGAACACTGAAGCTTTCTTT
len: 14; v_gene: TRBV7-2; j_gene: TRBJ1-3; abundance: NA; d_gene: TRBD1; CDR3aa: CASSFSRGPDTIYF; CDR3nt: TGTGCCAGCAGCTTCTCCAGGGGGCCTGACACCATATATTTT
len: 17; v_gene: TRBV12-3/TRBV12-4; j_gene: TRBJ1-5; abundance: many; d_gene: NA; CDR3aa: CASSLYSDRYSNQPQHF; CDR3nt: TGTGCCAGCAGTTTATACTCGGACCGATATAGCAATCAGCCCCAGCATTTT
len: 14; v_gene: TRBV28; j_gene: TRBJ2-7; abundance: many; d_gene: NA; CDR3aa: CASKRDRSSYEQYF; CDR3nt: TGTGCCAGCAAACGGGACCGCAGCTCCTACGAGCAGTACTTC
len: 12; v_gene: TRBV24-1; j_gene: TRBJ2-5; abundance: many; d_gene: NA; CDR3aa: CATSDWGETQYF; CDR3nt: TGTGCCACCTCCGACTGGGGAGAGACCCAGTACTTC
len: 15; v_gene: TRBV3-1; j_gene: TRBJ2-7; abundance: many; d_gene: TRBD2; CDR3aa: CASSQLTSSNYEQYF; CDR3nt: TGTGCCAGCAGCCAATTGACTAGCTCAAATTACGAGCAGTACTTC
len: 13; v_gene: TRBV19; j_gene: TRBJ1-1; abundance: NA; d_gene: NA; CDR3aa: CASSWAGRTEAFF; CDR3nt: TGTGCCAGTAGTTGGGCAGGGAGGACTGAAGCTTTCTTT
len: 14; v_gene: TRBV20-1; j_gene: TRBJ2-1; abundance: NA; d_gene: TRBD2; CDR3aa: CSVISGRGDNEQFF; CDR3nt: TGCAGTGTTATTAGCGGGAGGGGCGACAATGAGCAGTTCTTC
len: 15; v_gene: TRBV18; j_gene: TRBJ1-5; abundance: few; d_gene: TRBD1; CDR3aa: CASSPDRGGVQPQHF; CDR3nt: TGTGCCAGCTCACCGGACAGGGGTGGCGTTCAGCCCCAGCATTTT
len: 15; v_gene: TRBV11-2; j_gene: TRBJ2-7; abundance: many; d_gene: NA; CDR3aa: CASSLEVRGFGEQYF; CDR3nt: TGTGCCAGCAGCTTAGAAGTAAGAGGTTTTGGCGAGCAGTACTTC
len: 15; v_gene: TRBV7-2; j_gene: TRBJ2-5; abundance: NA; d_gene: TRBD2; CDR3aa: CASSQVPGGGETQYF; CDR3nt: TGTGCCAGCAGCCAAGTACCGGGCGGGGGAGAGACCCAGTACTTC
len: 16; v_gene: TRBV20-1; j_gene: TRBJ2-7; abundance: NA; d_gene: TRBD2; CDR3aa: CSAPGLAGGISYEQYF; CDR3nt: TGCAGTGCTCCGGGACTAGCGGGAGGAATCTCCTACGAGCAGTACTTC